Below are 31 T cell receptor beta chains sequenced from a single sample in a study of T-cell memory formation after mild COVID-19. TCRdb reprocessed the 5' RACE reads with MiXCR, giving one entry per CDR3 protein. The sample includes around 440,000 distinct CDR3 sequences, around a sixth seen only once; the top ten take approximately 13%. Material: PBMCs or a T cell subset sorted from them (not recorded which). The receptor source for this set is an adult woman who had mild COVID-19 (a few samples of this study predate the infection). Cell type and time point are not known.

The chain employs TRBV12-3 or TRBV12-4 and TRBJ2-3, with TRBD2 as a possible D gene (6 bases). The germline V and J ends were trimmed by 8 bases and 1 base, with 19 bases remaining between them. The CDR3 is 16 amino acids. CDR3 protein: CASPPHGGAGTDTQYF. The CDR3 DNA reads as TGTGCCAGCCCTCCACACGGGGGAGCCGGCACAGATACGCAGTATTTT.

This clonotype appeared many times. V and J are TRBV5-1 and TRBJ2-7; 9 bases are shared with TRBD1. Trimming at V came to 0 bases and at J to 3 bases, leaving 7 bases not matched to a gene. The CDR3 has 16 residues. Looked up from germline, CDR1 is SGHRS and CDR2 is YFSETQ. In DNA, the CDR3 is TGCGCCAGCAGCTTGGAACCGGGACAGGGAGGCTACGAGCAGTACTTC. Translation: CASSLEPGQGGYEQYF.

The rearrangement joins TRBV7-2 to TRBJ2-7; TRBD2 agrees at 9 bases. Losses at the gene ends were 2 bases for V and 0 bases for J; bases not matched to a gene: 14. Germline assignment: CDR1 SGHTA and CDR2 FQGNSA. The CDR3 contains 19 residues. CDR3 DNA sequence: TGTGCCAGCAGCTTACGAGCGGGAGGACTAGACCGACCCTCCTACGAGCAGTACTTC. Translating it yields CASSLRAGGLDRPSYEQYF.

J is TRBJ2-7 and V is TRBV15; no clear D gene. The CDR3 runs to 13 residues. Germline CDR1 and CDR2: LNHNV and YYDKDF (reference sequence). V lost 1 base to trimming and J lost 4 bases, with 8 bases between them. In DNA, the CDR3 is TGTGCCACCAGCAGAGCTACCGGTTACGAGCAGTACTTC. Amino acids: CATSRATGYEQYF.

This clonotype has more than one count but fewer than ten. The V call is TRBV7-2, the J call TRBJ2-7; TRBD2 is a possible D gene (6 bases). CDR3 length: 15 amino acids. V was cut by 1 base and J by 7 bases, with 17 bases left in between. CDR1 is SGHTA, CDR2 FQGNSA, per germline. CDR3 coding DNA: TGTGCCAGCAGCTTAGGGGGCGGAGGGGTGAGAGAGCAGTACTTC. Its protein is CASSLGGGGVREQYF. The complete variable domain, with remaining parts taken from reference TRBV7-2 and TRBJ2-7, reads GAGVSQSPSNKVTEKGKDVELRCDPISGHTALYWYRQSLGQGLEFLIYFQGNSAPDKSGLPSDRFSAERTGGSVSTLTIQRTQQEDSAVYLCASSLGGGGVREQYFGPGTRLTVT.

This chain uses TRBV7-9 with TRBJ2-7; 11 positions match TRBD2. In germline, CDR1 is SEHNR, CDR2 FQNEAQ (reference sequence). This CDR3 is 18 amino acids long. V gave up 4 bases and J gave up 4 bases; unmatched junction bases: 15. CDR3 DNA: TGTGCCAGCAGCTCCCCGGTGACGCTAGCGGGGGGACCATACGAGCAGTACTTC. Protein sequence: CASSSPVTLAGGPYEQYF. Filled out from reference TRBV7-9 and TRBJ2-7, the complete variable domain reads DTGVSQNPRHKITKRGQNVTFRCDPISEHNRLYWYRQTLGQGPEFLTYFQNEAQLEKSRLLSDRFSAERPKGSFSTLEIQRTEQGDSAMYLCASSSPVTLAGGPYEQYFGPGTRLTVT.

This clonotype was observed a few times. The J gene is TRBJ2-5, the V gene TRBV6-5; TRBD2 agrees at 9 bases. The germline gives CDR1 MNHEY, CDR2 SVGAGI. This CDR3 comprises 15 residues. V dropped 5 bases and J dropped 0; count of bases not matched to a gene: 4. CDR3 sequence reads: CASSPSGEHQETQYF. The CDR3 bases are TGTGCCAGCAGTCCTAGCGGGGAACACCAAGAGACCCAGTACTTC.

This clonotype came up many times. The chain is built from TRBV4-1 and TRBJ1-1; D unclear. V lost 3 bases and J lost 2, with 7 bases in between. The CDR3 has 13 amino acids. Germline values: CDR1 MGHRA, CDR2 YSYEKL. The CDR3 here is CASSHPLNTEAFF. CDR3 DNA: TGCGCCAGCAGCCACCCTCTTAACACTGAAGCTTTCTTT.

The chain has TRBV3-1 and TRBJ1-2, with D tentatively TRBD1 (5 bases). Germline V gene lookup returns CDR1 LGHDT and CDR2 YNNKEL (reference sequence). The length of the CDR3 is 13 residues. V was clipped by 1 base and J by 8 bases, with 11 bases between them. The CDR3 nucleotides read TGTGCCAGCAGCCAAGGGAGGGACCGAGGCTACACCTTC. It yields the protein CASSQGRDRGYTF.

CDR3 bases: TGTGCCAGCAGCGGAACCGGACGGTCCAAGGAGCAGTTCTTC. Protein: CASSGTGRSKEQFF. The chain combines TRBV7-9 with TRBJ2-1; D not certain. From germline, CDR1 is SEHNR and CDR2 FQNEAQ (reference sequence). This CDR3 comprises 14 residues. V lost 5 bases, J lost 10 bases, and 18 bases lay in between.

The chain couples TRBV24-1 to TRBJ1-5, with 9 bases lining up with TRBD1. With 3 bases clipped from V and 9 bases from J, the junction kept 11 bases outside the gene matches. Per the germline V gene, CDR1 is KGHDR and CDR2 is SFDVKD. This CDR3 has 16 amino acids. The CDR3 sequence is CATSDRNRGPQGPQHF. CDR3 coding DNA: TGTGCCACCAGTGATCGCAACAGGGGGCCTCAAGGGCCCCAGCATTTT.

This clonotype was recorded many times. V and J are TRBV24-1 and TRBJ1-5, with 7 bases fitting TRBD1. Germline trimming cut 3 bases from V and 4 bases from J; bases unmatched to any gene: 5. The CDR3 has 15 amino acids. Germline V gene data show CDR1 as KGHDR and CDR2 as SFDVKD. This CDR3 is CATSDPMTGNQPQHF. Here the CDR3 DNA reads TGTGCCACCAGTGATCCTATGACAGGGAATCAGCCCCAGCATTTT.

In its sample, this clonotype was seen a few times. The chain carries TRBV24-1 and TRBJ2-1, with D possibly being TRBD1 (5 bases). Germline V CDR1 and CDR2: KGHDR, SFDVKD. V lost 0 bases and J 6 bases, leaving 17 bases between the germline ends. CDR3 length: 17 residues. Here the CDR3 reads CATSDLDTGRLVNEQFF. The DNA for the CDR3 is TGTGCCACCAGTGATTTGGACACAGGTAGATTAGTCAATGAGCAGTTCTTC.

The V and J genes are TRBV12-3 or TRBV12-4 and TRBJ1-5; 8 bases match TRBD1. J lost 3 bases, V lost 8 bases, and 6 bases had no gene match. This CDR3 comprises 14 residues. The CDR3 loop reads CASSGQGNNQPQHF. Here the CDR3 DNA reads TGTGCCAGCTCTGGACAGGGCAACAATCAGCCCCAGCATTTT.

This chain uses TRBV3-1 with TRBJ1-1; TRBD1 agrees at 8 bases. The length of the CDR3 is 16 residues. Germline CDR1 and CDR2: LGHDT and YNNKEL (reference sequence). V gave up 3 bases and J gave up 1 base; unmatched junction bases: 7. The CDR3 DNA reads TGTGCCAGCAGCCACGAACCCGGGACAGGGAACACTGAAGCTTTCTTT. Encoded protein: CASSHEPGTGNTEAFF.

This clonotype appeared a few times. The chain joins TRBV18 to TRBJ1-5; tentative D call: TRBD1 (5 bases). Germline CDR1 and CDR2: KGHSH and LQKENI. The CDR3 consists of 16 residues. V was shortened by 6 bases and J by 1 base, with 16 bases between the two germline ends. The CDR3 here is CASSQTRVESNQPQHF. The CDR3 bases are TGTGCCAGCTCGCAGACCAGGGTCGAAAGCAATCAGCCCCAGCATTTT.

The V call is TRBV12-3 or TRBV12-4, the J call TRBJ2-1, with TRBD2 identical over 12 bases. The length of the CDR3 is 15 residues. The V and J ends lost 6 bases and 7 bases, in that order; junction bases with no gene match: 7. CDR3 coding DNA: TGTGCCAGCAGCTCGACTAGCGGGAGTTTAAATGAGCAGTTCTTC. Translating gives CASSSTSGSLNEQFF.

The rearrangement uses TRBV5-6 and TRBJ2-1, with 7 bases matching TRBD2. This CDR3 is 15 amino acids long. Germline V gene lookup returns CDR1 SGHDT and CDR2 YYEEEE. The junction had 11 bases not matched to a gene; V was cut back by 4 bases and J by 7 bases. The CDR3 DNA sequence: TGTGCCAGCAGCCGCCGTAGCGGGTTGGGGAATGAGCAGTTCTTC. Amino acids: CASSRRSGLGNEQFF.

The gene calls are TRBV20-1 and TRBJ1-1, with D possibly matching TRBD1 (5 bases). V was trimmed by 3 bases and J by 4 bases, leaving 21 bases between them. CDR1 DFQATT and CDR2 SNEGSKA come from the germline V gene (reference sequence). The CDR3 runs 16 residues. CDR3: CSARVFSGPRGTEAFF. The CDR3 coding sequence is TGCAGTGCTAGGGTATTTTCGGGGCCACGGGGCACTGAAGCTTTCTTT.

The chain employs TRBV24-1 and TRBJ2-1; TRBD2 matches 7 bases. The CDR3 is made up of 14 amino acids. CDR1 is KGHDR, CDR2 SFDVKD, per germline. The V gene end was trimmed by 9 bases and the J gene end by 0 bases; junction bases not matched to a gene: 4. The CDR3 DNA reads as TGTGCCACCGGCGGGGGACTCTCCTACAATGAGCAGTTCTTC. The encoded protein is CATGGGLSYNEQFF.

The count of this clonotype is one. The CDR3 DNA sequence: TGTGCCAGCAGCCAAGAAGCGGGTGTAGATACGCAGTATTTT. Protein product: CASSQEAGVDTQYF. This rearrangement joins TRBV3-1 to TRBJ2-3, with TRBD2 as a possible D gene (6 bases). Between the trimmed V and J ends, which lost 0 bases and 5 bases, there was a span of 9 bases. Germline loops: CDR1 LGHDT, CDR2 YNNKEL (reference sequence). This CDR3 region has 14 residues.

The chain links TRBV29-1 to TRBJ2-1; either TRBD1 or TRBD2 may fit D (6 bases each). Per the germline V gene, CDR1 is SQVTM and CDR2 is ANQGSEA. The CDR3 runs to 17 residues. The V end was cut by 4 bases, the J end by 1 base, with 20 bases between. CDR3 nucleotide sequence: TGCAGCGTTGCCCTTCGTTTGGGGGGCACGTCCTACAATGAGCAGTTCTTC. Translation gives CSVALRLGGTSYNEQFF.

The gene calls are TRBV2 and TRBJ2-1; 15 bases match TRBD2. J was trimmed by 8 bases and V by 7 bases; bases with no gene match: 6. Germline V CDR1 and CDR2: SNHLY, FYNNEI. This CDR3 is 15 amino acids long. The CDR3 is CASTGTSGGYYEQFF. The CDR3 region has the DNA TGTGCCAGCACCGGGACTAGCGGGGGGTACTATGAGCAGTTCTTC. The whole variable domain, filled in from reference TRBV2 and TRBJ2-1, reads EPEVTQTPSHQVTQMGQEVILRCVPISNHLYFYWYRQILGQKVEFLVSFYNNEISEKSEIFDDQFSVERPDGSNFTLKIRSTKLEDSAMYFCASTGTSGGYYEQFFGPGTRLTVL.

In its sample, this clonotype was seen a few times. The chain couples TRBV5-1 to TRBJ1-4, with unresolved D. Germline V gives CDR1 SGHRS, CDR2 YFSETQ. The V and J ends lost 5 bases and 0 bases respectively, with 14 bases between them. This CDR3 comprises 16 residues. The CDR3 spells CASSAERSTTNEKLFF. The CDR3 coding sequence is TGCGCCAGCAGTGCAGAGCGTAGTACAACTAATGAAAAACTGTTTTTT.

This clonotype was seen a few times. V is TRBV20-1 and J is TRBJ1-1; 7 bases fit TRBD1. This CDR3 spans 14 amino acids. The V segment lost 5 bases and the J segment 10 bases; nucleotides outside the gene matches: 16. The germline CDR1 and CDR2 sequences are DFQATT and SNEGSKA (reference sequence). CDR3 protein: CSAPLGRGSYGAFF. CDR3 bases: TGCAGTGCTCCCCTTGGCAGGGGGTCTTATGGAGCTTTCTTT.

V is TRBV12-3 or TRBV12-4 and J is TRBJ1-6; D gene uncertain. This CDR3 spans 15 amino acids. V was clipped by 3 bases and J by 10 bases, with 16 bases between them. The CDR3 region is CASSFSGVSGSPLHF. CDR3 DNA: TGTGCCAGCAGTTTCTCCGGGGTTTCCGGCTCACCCCTCCACTTT.

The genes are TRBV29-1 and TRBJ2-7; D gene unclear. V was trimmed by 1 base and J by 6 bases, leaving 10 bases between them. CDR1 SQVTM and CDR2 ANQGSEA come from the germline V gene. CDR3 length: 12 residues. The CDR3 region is CSVEGLGSEQYF. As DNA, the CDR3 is TGCAGCGTTGAAGGATTGGGAAGCGAGCAGTACTTC.

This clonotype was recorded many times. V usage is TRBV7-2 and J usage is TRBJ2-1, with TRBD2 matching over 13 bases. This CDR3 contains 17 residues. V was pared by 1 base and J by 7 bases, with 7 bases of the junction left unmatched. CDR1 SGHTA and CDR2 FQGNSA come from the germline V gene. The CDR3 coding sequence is TGTGCCAGCAGCTTAGTCCCACTAGCGGGAGGGCCGAATGAGCAGTTCTTC. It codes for CASSLVPLAGGPNEQFF.

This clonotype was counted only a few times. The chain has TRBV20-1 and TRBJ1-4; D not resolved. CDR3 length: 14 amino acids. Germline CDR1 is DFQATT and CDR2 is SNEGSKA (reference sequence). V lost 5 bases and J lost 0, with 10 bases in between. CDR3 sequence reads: CSARKNPTNEKLFF. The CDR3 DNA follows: TGCAGTGCTCGGAAAAATCCAACTAATGAAAAACTGTTTTTT.

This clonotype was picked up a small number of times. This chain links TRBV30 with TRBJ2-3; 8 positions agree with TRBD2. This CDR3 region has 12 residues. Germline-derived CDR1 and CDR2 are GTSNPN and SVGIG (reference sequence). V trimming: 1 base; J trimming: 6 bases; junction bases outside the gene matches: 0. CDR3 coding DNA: TGTGCCTGGAGTGCGGGGGGGGATACGCAGTATTTT. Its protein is CAWSAGGDTQYF.

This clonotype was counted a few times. The CDR3: CASSYEETQYF. The CDR3 bases are TGTGCCAGCAGTTATGAAGAGACCCAGTACTTC. The chain links TRBV12-3 or TRBV12-4 to TRBJ2-5; D ambiguous. The CDR3 extends over 11 amino acids. The V and J ends lost 4 bases and 3 bases respectively, with 3 bases between them.